This record looks at one TCR beta chain sequence and its context. Antigen specificity is unknown. This CDR3 comprises 18 residues. It was with unique molecular identifiers that the TCRbeta library was prepared. TCRdb passed the PCR reads through MiXCR, listing each CDR3 protein once. The sample carries some 830,000 distinct CDR3 sequences, around 17% recorded once. These data belong to a study of T-cell reconstitution after alpha-beta-depleted transplantation in children. Study-level results: It was reported that alpha-beta T cells came from several hundred expanded graft clones (about two months after transplant). Surviving thymic progenitors and recipient T cells were the source of high TCRbeta diversity at day 60 in some patients. T-cell counts and diversity at one year following transplant were attributed mainly to newly produced T cells.

The rearrangement uses TRBV12-3 or TRBV12-4 and TRBJ2-7; D may match TRBD1 or TRBD2 (5 bases each). This sequence was found in a male patient between 5 and 17 years old who had a stem cell transplant for acute lymphoblastic leukemia, so the T cells may come from the graft donor. Here the sequenced sample was PBMCs, mostly from graft donor cells, taken 360 days after TCRalphabeta/CD19-depleted stem cell transplant. CDR3 protein: CTFSLGHPGRQFTYEQYF. The CDR3 DNA sequence: TGTACCTTCAGTTTAGGTCACCCGGGACGGCAATTTACCTACGAGCAGTACTTC.